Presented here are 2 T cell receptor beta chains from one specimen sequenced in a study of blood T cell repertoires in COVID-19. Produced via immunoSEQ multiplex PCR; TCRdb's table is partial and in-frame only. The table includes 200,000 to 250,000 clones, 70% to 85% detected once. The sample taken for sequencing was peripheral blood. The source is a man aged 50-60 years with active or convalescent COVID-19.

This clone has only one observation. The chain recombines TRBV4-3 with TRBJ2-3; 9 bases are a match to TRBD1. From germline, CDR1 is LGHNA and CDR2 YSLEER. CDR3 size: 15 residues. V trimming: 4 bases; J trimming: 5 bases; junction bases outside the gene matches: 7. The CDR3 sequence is CASSLQQGAGDTQYF. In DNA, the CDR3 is TGCGCCAGCAGCCTCCAACAGGGGGCAGGAGATACGCAGTATTTT.

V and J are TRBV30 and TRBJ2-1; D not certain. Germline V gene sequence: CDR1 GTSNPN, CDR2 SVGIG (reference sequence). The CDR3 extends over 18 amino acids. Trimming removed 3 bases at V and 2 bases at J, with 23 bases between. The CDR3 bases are TGTGCCTGGAGCCAGGTCGGTGAGAAGGTCCTCGCCTACAATGAGCAGTTCTTC. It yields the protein CAWSQVGEKVLAYNEQFF. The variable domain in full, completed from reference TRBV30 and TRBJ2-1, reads SQTIHQWPATLVQPVGSPLSLECTVEGTSNPNLYWYRQAAGRGLQLLFYSVGIGQISSEVPQNLSASRPQDRQFILSSKKLLLSDSGFYLCAWSQVGEKVLAYNEQFFGPGTRLTVL.